The clone carrying this T cell receptor beta chain was seen only a few times. The data stem from a study of blood T cell repertoires in COVID-19. Some clones are missing from TCRdb's copy, which holds only in-frame ones; the method was immunoSEQ multiplex PCR. The table has 65,000 or so clones, around two thirds seen once. The germline V and J ends were trimmed by 4 bases and 5 bases, with 9 bases remaining between them. Germline V gene lookup returns CDR1 MGHDK and CDR2 SYGVNS. The CDR3 runs to 14 residues. Cohorts were determined from participant-reported clinical history. All exposed participants met a person with COVID-19 within 2 weeks before entering the study.

The sequence derives from a woman in her sixties or seventies who had been exposed to COVID-19. Sequenced sample: PBMCs or T cells enriched from blood (not recorded which). The chain couples TRBV25-1 to TRBJ2-6; D might be TRBD2 (5 bases). CDR3 amino acids: CASSGGPRANVLTF. The CDR3 region has the DNA TGTGCCAGCAGTGGAGGGCCTAGGGCCAACGTCCTGACTTTC.